Only one count was recorded for the clone carrying this T cell receptor beta chain. This specimen comes from a study of shared clonotypes between healthy human individuals. Libraries were prepared by immunoSEQ multiplex PCR; TCRdb keeps only in-frame clonotypes and omits some of them. The sample contains some 2.1 million clones, 95% of which appear only once. Germline lookup yields CDR1 MNHNS and CDR2 SASEGT. CDR3 length: 15 amino acids. J gave up 2 bases and V 7 bases, and 8 bases lay outside the gene matches. Material for sequencing was naive CD4+ T cells sorted from blood. Subset denoted: CD45RA+ positively selected. The genes are TRBV6-1 and TRBJ2-1, with 7 bases that match TRBD1. The source is a man between 18 and 35 years old in good health. CDR3 sequence reads: CASTVPGQTYNEQFF. For the CDR3, the DNA is TGTGCCAGCACTGTACCGGGACAGACCTACAATGAGCAGTTCTTC.